Following are 26 T cell receptor beta chains from one sample sequenced in a study of T cell repertoires in aging, cancer and after chemotherapy. Amplification of TCR beta used genomic DNA extracted from peripheral blood. Multiplex touch-down PCR with TRB-A/B primers amplified rearranged V-D-J TRB sequences. MiXCR, run by TCRdb on the multiplex PCR reads, gives a single entry per CDR3 protein. The repertoire holds approximately 6,700 distinct CDR3 sequences, with roughly 23% as singletons. Source material: blood. The receptor source for this set is a human donor with a blood cancer.

This rearrangement joins TRBV15 to TRBJ1-1; D gene ambiguous. This CDR3 contains 18 residues. Trimming left V 1 base short and J 4 bases short, with 22 bases between. Germline V CDR1 and CDR2: LNHNV, YYDKDF (reference sequence). The CDR3 region is CATSRGSAAPSCGTEAFF. CDR3 nucleotides: TGTGCCACCAGCAGAGGTTCGGCAGCCCCGAGTTGTGGCACTGAAGCTTTCTTT.

This rearrangement joins TRBV7-2 to TRBJ2-1, with D tentatively TRBD2 (5 bases). Germline CDR1 is SGHTA and CDR2 is FQGNSA. This CDR3 has 17 residues. Between the trimmed V and J ends, which lost 5 bases and 8 bases, there was a span of 25 bases. CDR3 sequence reads: CASSLRTGRSGMDEQFF. The CDR3 DNA reads TGTGCCAGCAGCCTCAGAACGGGTCGGTCGGGGATGGATGAGCAGTTCTTC.

This clonotype was seen once. The chain carries TRBV6-2 or TRBV6-3 and TRBJ2-1; 11 nucleotides agree with TRBD2. Germline V gene sequence: CDR1 MNHEY, CDR2 SVGEGT. The V and J ends lost 5 bases and 7 bases, in that order; junction bases with no gene match: 10. CDR3 size: 16 residues. The CDR3 DNA follows: TGTGCCAGCAGTGGAGTAGCGGGAGGGCCCTTAAATGAGCAGTTCTTC. Residues: CASSGVAGGPLNEQFF.

This clonotype is categorized as medium-sized. This chain links TRBV12-3 or TRBV12-4 with TRBJ2-3; D uncertain. The ends were cut back, 7 bases at V and 3 bases at J, with 11 bases in the middle. The CDR3 totals 13 residues. As DNA, the CDR3 is TGTGCCAGCACCGGGCTTTGGACAGATACGCAGTATTTT. Protein sequence: CASTGLWTDTQYF.

This clonotype was counted only a few times. The rearrangement links TRBV20-1 to TRBJ2-1; the D gene could be TRBD1 or TRBD2 (5 bases each). Germline CDR1 DFQATT, CDR2 SNEGSKA (reference sequence). The CDR3 extends over 17 amino acids. Trimming cost V 6 bases and J 0 bases, with 21 bases left between them. The CDR3 region has the DNA TGCAGTGCCAACCCATGGGGGACGACGAGCTCCTACAATGAGCAGTTCTTC. Its protein product is CSANPWGTTSSYNEQFF.

This clonotype is medium-sized within its sample. The V call is TRBV19, the J call TRBJ2-1, with 12 nucleotides matching TRBD2. V was pared by 7 bases and J by 4 bases, with 5 bases of the junction left unmatched. Germline CDR1 and CDR2: LNHDA and SQIVND (reference sequence). CDR3 size: 15 residues. This chain's CDR3 is CASTAGTSGYNEQFF. The CDR3 DNA is TGTGCCAGTACCGCCGGGACTAGCGGGTACAATGAGCAGTTCTTC.

By frequency in the sample, this clonotype is medium-sized. The chain joins TRBV27 to TRBJ2-1, with 8 bases lining up with TRBD2. From germline, CDR1 is MNHEY and CDR2 SMNVEV (reference sequence). The V and J ends lost 8 bases and 3 bases, in that order; junction bases with no gene match: 6. CDR3 length equals 14 residues. The chain's CDR3 is CASRRLASYNEQFF. CDR3 nucleotide sequence: TGTGCCAGCCGTCGACTAGCGAGCTACAATGAGCAGTTCTTC.

Sample share makes this clonotype medium-sized. The CDR3 nucleotides are TGTGCCAGCAGCTTATGGAGGACAGAGACCCAGTACTTC. Residues: CASSLWRTETQYF. The chain recombines TRBV11-2 with TRBJ2-5; possibly TRBD2 for D (5 bases). The CDR3 loop spans 13 amino acids. Trimming pared 2 bases from V and 4 bases from J, leaving 8 bases between. Germline loops: CDR1 SGHAT, CDR2 FQNNGV. Full variable domain (outside the CDR3, taken from reference TRBV11-2 and TRBJ2-5): EAGVAQSPRYKIIEKRQSVAFWCNPISGHATLYWYQQILGQGPKLLIQFQNNGVVDDSQLPKDRFSAERLKGVDSTLKIQPAKLEDSAVYLCASSLWRTETQYFGPGTRLLVL.

Relative to its sample, this clonotype is medium-sized. CDR3 sequence: CASSSPIGRSGANVLTF. The DNA of the CDR3 is TGTGCCAGTAGTTCCCCGATCGGGAGATCGGGGGCCAACGTCCTGACTTTC. This chain links TRBV19 with TRBJ2-6; weak D call: TRBD2 (6 bases). Germline V gene lookup returns CDR1 LNHDA and CDR2 SQIVND (reference sequence). Trimming cost V 5 bases and J 4 bases, with 18 bases left between them. CDR3 size: 17 residues.

This clonotype showed up just a few times. This rearrangement joins TRBV5-1 to TRBJ2-2; possibly TRBD2 for D (5 bases). Deletions cut 4 bases from V and 1 base from J, with 11 bases between. The CDR3 sequence is 15 residues long. Germline CDR1 and CDR2: SGHRS and YFSETQ. Here the CDR3 DNA reads TGCGCCAGCAGCCCGCGGGTTCTGAACACCGGGGAGCTGTTTTTT. Protein product: CASSPRVLNTGELFF.

This clonotype showed up just a few times. The rearrangement links TRBV6-4 to TRBJ2-5; maybe TRBD2 (7 bases). This CDR3 has 16 residues. Germline V gene data show CDR1 as MRHNA and CDR2 as SNTAGT. The V end lost 0 bases, the J end lost 9 bases, and 20 bases lay between the germline ends. DNA of the CDR3: TGTGCCAGCAGTGACTCGAGGGGGGAGGGGGGACTGGCCCAGTACTTC. Amino acids: CASSDSRGEGGLAQYF.

The chain recombines TRBV6-2 or TRBV6-3 with TRBJ1-1; 10 bases align to TRBD1. Germline V lookup: CDR1 MNHEY, CDR2 SVGEGT. The CDR3 consists of 12 residues. V shed 5 bases and J 11 bases; nucleotides not matched to a gene: 5. The CDR3 protein is CASSTGQGSAFF. The CDR3 nucleotides read TGTGCCAGCAGTACGGGACAGGGGAGCGCTTTCTTT.

The V and J genes are TRBV30 and TRBJ2-5; the D gene is possibly TRBD1 (6 bases). With 3 bases removed from V and 5 bases from J, the gap between germline ends came to 10 bases. Germline V gene sequence: CDR1 GTSNPN, CDR2 SVGIG (reference sequence). CDR3 length: 12 residues. For the CDR3, the DNA is TGTGCCTGGAGAGGGGGATCCGAGACCCAGTACTTC. Translating gives CAWRGGSETQYF.

This clonotype is labeled as medium-sized (0.01 to 0.1%). The chain carries TRBV29-1 and TRBJ2-1; TRBD2 is a possible D gene (5 bases). The CDR3 is 13 amino acids. Trimming stripped 8 bases from V and 7 bases from J, with 18 bases between. From germline, CDR1 is SQVTM and CDR2 ANQGSEA. CDR3 sequence: CSFLLATKNEQFF. The CDR3 DNA sequence: TGCAGCTTCCTCCTAGCTACGAAGAATGAGCAGTTCTTC.

The chain carries TRBV20-1 and TRBJ2-4; 10 nucleotides match TRBD1. The V segment lost 3 bases and the J segment 8 bases; nucleotides outside the gene matches: 10. This CDR3 contains 15 residues. CDR1 and CDR2 (germline): DFQATT, SNEGSKA (reference sequence). CDR3 protein: CSASPGQGREDIQYF. CDR3 DNA sequence: TGCAGTGCTAGCCCGGGACAGGGGAGGGAGGACATTCAGTACTTC.

This clonotype is labeled medium-sized. This chain links TRBV11-1 with TRBJ2-5; D remains ambiguous. The V end lost 5 bases, the J end lost 1 base, and 11 bases lay between the germline ends. CDR3 length: 14 residues. Germline-derived CDR1 and CDR2 are SGHAT and FQDESV (reference sequence). CDR3 nucleotides: TGTGCCAGCAGCCCCGATGGGGTCCAAGAGACCCAGTACTTC. Translation gives CASSPDGVQETQYF.

The V call is TRBV6-1, the J call TRBJ2-1; 9 bases fit TRBD1. The germline gives CDR1 MNHNS, CDR2 SASEGT. The length of the CDR3 is 18 residues. Trimming took 5 bases from V and 1 from J; bases not matched to a gene: 12. For the CDR3, the DNA is TGTGCCAGCAGTTACAGTCGCGTTGGGACAGGGTCCTACAATGAGCAGTTCTTC. This translates into CASSYSRVGTGSYNEQFF.

The chain combines TRBV30 with TRBJ1-2; D is unresolved. The V gene's germline CDR1 is GTSNPN and CDR2 SVGIG (reference sequence). The CDR3 spans 13 residues. V was trimmed by 0 bases and J by 8 bases, leaving 13 bases between them. Here the CDR3 DNA reads TGTGCCTGGAGTGTCTCAGCTACGAGCGGCTACACCTTC. It translates to CAWSVSATSGYTF.

This clonotype is classed as medium-sized. This chain joins TRBV6-5 and TRBJ1-2; D gene uncertain. Germline-derived CDR1 and CDR2 are MNHEY and SVGAGI. V lost 0 bases and J 2 bases, leaving 13 bases between the germline ends. The CDR3 covers 16 residues. The CDR3 loop reads CASSYSKQPFNYGYTF. As DNA, the CDR3 is TGTGCCAGCAGTTACTCGAAACAACCCTTCAACTATGGCTACACCTTC.

This clonotype was observed a few times. The chain joins TRBV20-1 to TRBJ1-2; D is ambiguous. The length of the CDR3 is 14 residues. Germline V gene sequence: CDR1 DFQATT, CDR2 SNEGSKA (reference sequence). Trimming left V 0 bases short and J 0 bases short, with 8 bases between. DNA of the CDR3: TGCAGTGCTAGAGAGTACGCGGCTAACTATGGCTACACCTTC. Its protein is CSAREYAANYGYTF.

In its sample, this clonotype ranks as medium-sized. The CDR3, as DNA: TGTGCCAGTAGTACCGGACTAGCGGGAGCGAAGGAGCAGTACTTC. It encodes CASSTGLAGAKEQYF. The rearrangement joins TRBV19 to TRBJ2-7; 13 nucleotides align to TRBD2. In germline, CDR1 is LNHDA, CDR2 SQIVND (reference sequence). The ends lost 4 bases at V and 7 bases at J; junction bases unmatched: 7. CDR3 length: 15 residues.

Of note for this clonotype: A much larger clone sits a single nucleotide away, making a read error possible. The J gene is TRBJ2-2, the V gene TRBV27; tentatively, D is TRBD1 (6 bases). V shed 3 bases and J shed 1 base, with 15 bases lying between them. Germline V lookup: CDR1 MNHEY, CDR2 SMNVEV (reference sequence). This CDR3 comprises 17 residues. CDR3 nucleotides: TGTGCCAGCAGTTTGGGAGTCGGACAGATGAACACCGGGGAGCTGTTTTTT. This gives the protein CASSLGVGQMNTGELFF.

V gene TRBV18 combines with J gene TRBJ2-2; 13 nucleotides align to TRBD2. The CDR3 loop spans 19 amino acids. CDR1 and CDR2 (germline): KGHSH, LQKENI. After removal of 3 bases from V and 6 bases from J, the junction contained 13 bases not matched to a gene. This CDR3 is CASSPKGGLAGKSAGELFF. Here the CDR3 DNA reads TGTGCCAGCTCACCCAAAGGGGGACTAGCGGGAAAATCTGCCGGGGAGCTGTTTTTT.

This clonotype has a handful of counts. The rearrangement joins TRBV6-2 or TRBV6-3 to TRBJ2-7; D is unclear. CDR3 length: 14 residues. The V end was cut by 6 bases, the J end by 2 bases, with 14 bases between. Germline V gene lookup returns CDR1 MNHEY and CDR2 SVGEGT. CDR3 residues: CASRPAGVAYEQYF. As DNA, the CDR3 is TGTGCCAGCAGGCCCGCCGGCGTGGCCTACGAGCAGTACTTC.

This clonotype is medium-sized within its sample. The rearrangement uses TRBV6-5 and TRBJ1-4, with D possibly matching TRBD1 (6 bases). CDR3 length: 13 residues. Germline-derived CDR1 and CDR2 are MNHEY and SVGAGI. The V end was cut by 6 bases, the J end by 4 bases, with 9 bases between. The CDR3 sequence: CASRDSGNEKLFF. CDR3 DNA: TGTGCCAGCAGGGACAGCGGTAATGAAAAACTGTTTTTT.

The chain links TRBV20-1 to TRBJ1-1, with D unclear. CDR3 size: 10 residues. CDR1 is DFQATT, CDR2 SNEGSKA, per germline (reference sequence). V was cut by 7 bases and J by 6 bases, with 9 bases left in between. CDR3 DNA: TGCAGTGTTTCCTGGGCTGAAGCTTTCTTT. As protein: CSVSWAEAFF.